This paragraph reports one TCR beta chain. This clone was seen a single time. Its specific antigen is unknown. No base qualities exist here, and no much larger clone lies one base off it. In total, just over 650 healthy bone marrow donors made up the cohort. Cohort members were all nominally healthy when sampled, although unrecorded immune exposures were likely present. The donor tested CMV seropositive and was one of the 289 seropositive cohort members. A peripheral blood sample was collected from each donor, and TCR beta sequencing was performed on peripheral blood mononuclear cells. The Qiagen DNeasy Blood Extraction Kit was used to extract genomic DNA from the blood cell samples. The record originates from a study of cytomegalovirus exposure and HLA in healthy donors (dated by TCRdb to 2015 to 2018). Study-level background: An earlier analysis of more than 550 of the donors reported over 250 Gb of sequence data and about 120 million unique TCR beta sequences obtained from around 190 million T cells. Roughly 300 gigabases of sequencing data and tens of millions of unique TCR sequences were included in an early release covering roughly 600 HLA-typed donors. Of the 300 to 500 genotyped donors, less than 90% were placed in the genetic ancestry cluster associated with self-reported Caucasian donors. The aim of the study was to test whether cataloging public T cell receptors could identify signatures of past pathogen exposure. The study profiled the T cell repertoires of 666 subjects by immunosequencing and related them to cytomegalovirus serostatus. A separate validation cohort of 100 to 150 different subjects was used in addition to the roughly 700-subject first cohort. The study combined high-throughput TCR immunosequencing, statistical association of individual TCRs with disease status, and machine learning to predict cytomegalovirus infection status. In a later analysis, previously published TCR beta repertoires from several hundred donors were re-analyzed and high-resolution HLA genotyping was added so that TCR occurrence patterns could be studied. Rather than using new phenotypic data, the later analysis identified candidate immune exposures from TCR beta sequences and from how often those sequences occurred across donors. In an earlier analysis of roughly 580 of the donors, high-throughput TCR beta sequencing was used to judge whether each TCR beta V gene segment behaved as functional or pseudogenic. Donor age, sex, ethnicity and CMV serostatus were compiled alongside the repertoire data. A later genetic analysis used genome-wide SNP genotypes for about three fifths of the roughly 700 donors, treating that subset as a discovery cohort. Every repertoire in the discovery cohort had been generated on one and the same sequencing platform. Class I and class II HLA loci were covered by the typing at four-digit resolution. Typing coverage differed by locus: A, B, C, DRB1 and DQB1 were typed in roughly 620-640 donors, DQA1 in about 500, DPA1 in 600 to 610, and DPB1 in around 440. Several DR-DQ haplotypes were treated as single units for association and clustering because of strong linkage in the cohort. Among some 400 genotyped donors of the cohort, an average of approximately 240,000 unique TCR beta nucleotide sequences was sequenced per donor, of which about 18% were non-productive.

Overall study outcomes, separate from this receptor: The sequencing pipeline was judged likely to have produced a cluster of highly shared sequence variants as a technical artifact. When HLA alleles, especially DR and DQ, strongly co-occurred, attributing TCR associations to individual alleles was difficult. Linkage disequilibrium might explain the correlated functional status among segregating V segments, but an unknown experimental factor could not be excluded. The study gave a list of about 160 TCR beta chains associated with cytomegalovirus. Roughly uniform sequencing depth across donors was assumed in presence/absence analyses, although this assumption may not hold. Because some donors lacked HLA typing at each locus, the association tests relied only on the typed subset. In vitro tests confirmed that a few of the cytomegalovirus-associated TCR beta chains recognize cytomegalovirus antigens. For the cohort, immune exposure information was limited to CMV serostatus. In an earlier analysis of around 500 of the donors, most TCR beta V segments appeared in productive rearrangements about 90% or about 30% of the time, broadly matching IMGT annotations. It was suggested by the authors that the approach could potentially be generalized to other disease states and immunological phenotypes. Specific HLA alleles were associated with 15,000 to 20,000 TCR beta sequences at a false discovery rate of 0.05 in a later analysis. The classifier was reported to diagnose cytomegalovirus status with high specificity and sensitivity in both the original and validation cohorts. In this cohort, only TCR beta chains were sequenced, and detectable features were limited by the absence of alpha or paired-chain data. In a later analysis, TCR association rates were found to vary across HLA loci, with the most associated TCRs seen for DRB1 alleles and the fewest for HLA-C alleles. In a later analysis, HLA-associated TCR beta chains were found to be more clonally expanded and to have lower generation probabilities than equally common non-associated chains. In a later analysis, several top co-occurrence clusters were reported to appear linked to parvovirus B19, influenza, CMV and Epstein-Barr virus. A later analysis found that most CMV-associated TCR beta chains appeared HLA-restricted, with HLA associations seemingly driven largely by CMV exposure. Most TCR sequences were observed very rarely across donors, whereas some public TCRs were present in many individuals. Compared with the approximately 700-donor mean, donors in an Asian-associated ancestry cluster had fewer N-insertions in productive TCRs, according to a later genetic analysis. Approximately 16 rarely observed V segments, including chromosome 9 orphons, were excluded from the earlier analysis of approximately 500 of the donors because counts were too low. An association between a missense DCLRE1C variant and V-gene and J-gene trimming of TCR beta chains was found in a later genetic analysis and replicated in an independent cohort. A further reported finding was that TCR beta sequences accurately predicted the HLA-A and HLA-B alleles for most subjects in the first cohort.

Library preparation employed the immunoSEQ multiplex PCR assay. The multiplex PCR relied on a mix of 60 forward primers for TCR Vbeta segments and 13 reverse primers for TCR Jbeta segments. The CDR3 region of rearranged TCR beta genes was amplified from genomic DNA with a multiplex PCR assay. The Illumina HiSeq System was used to sequence the amplified TCR beta libraries as 87-base-pair reads. As for how the authors treated the data: A later analysis counted tens of millions of unique TCR beta chains across the 690 or so repertoires, and around 9.9 million of these chains were shared by at least two donors. A nearest-neighbor algorithm error-corrected the raw reads and collapsed the reads into unique sequences, merging closely related sequences to remove PCR and sequencing errors. CDR3 sequences were aligned to IMGT reference sequences to assign V, D and J gene segments. Each retained sequence needed at least a six-nucleotide match to both a V gene segment and a J gene segment. Rearrangements were called productive when the CDR3 lacked stop codons and stayed in frame with V and J; all others were non-productive. Following IMGT convention, CDR3 was defined as the stretch from the second conserved V-encoded cysteine to the conserved J-encoded phenylalanine. Sequences without an unambiguous match to a single V gene segment were excluded from the earlier analysis of 450 to 750 of the donors. In an earlier analysis of several hundred of the donors, V segments were called functional above 56.7% productive rearrangements and were called segregating when the between-donor standard deviation exceeded 5%. A statistical classification framework was developed to diagnose cytomegalovirus status using the catalog of TCR beta chain sequences. In a later analysis, V and J genes were assigned by comparing TCR nucleotide sequences against IMGT/GENE-DB human TR gene sequences. The TCRdist pipeline was used in a later analysis to assign CDR3 sequences and most-parsimonious VDJ recombination scenarios. A later analysis defined each TCR beta chain by its CDR3 amino acid sequence plus V-gene family, and excluded reads lacking a unique V-gene family. In a later analysis, nearly 600 highly shared, low-generation-probability nucleotide sequences were removed to address suspected cross-contamination and a sequencing artifact. In a later analysis, a clonal expansion index for each public chain was calculated from normalized within-repertoire ranks of inferred template counts. A later analysis computed generation probabilities with a VDJ recombination model fitted to out-of-frame rearrangements, and checked the results against IGoR. In a later analysis, TCR-TCR, TCR-HLA and TCR-CMV co-occurrence was scored with hypergeometric tests, and a repertoire-size bias correction was applied to TCR pairs. A later analysis estimated false discovery rates by permuting HLA or CMV assignments 20 times. In a later analysis, co-occurring TCRs were grouped using DBSCAN, with TCRdist sequence similarity added in when clustering inside HLA-allele-positive subsets. For co-occurrence clustering, repertoires with fewer than 30,000 or more than 120,000 public chains were excluded, along with 4 to 6 repertoires with anomalous nucleotide sharing. Not all clones reach the TCRdb copy of this immuneACCESS table, which keeps in-frame sequences only. Checked studies attribute under half of the gap to unresolved V genes and leave the rest unexplained. The DNA gave D and trimming, while V, J and clone size come from that table. The sample table contains 100,000 to 150,000 clones; only one count was recorded for just under 75% of them. The ten largest clones capture 5.5% to 7% of the sample.

The clonotype originates from a man between 35 and 55 years old in good health and CMV-seropositive. The sequencing input was PBMCs.

The CDR3 in this case is CASSLESGAGANVLTF. The nucleotide sequence is given as TGTGCCAGCAGCCTGGAAAGCGGGGCTGGGGCCAACGTCCTGACTTTC. The chain is assembled from TRBV2 and TRBJ2-6; the junction holds 7 bases that match TRBD2. V is cut back by 6 bases and J by 2 bases, with 7 bases in the junction unmatched. CDR1 and CDR2, looked up from the germline V gene, are SNHLY and FYNNEI. The CDR3 has 16 amino acids, counting the end cysteine and phenylalanine. Only CDR3 DNA remains: 48 bases, in frame from the first base.